This T cell receptor beta chain was identified in a study of T cells in Graves' hyperthyroidism and ophthalmopathy. Amplified TCR beta CDR3 regions came from RNA transcripts. TCR CDR3 underwent first-round RT-PCR with the HTBI primer set. Using its own MiXCR run on the multiplex PCR reads, TCRdb lists one record per CDR3 protein. The profile covers a few hundred thousand distinct CDR3 sequences, with more than 12% appearing a single time and 13% taken by the ten largest. The CDR3 contains 15 residues. In germline, CDR1 is KGHDR, CDR2 SFDVKD. V lost 4 bases and J 4 bases, leaving 12 bases between the germline ends. This clonotype occurred a few times.

The sequencing sample was made of blood. This TCR derives from a woman aged 40 to 50 with Graves' hyperthyroidism that later progressed to Graves' ophthalmopathy. The chain carries TRBV24-1 and TRBJ2-2; D call uncertain. The CDR3 sequence: CATSDPPGLTGELFF. In DNA, the CDR3 is TGTGCCACCAGTGACCCCCCGGGCCTCACCGGGGAGCTGTTTTTT.